This T cell receptor (beta chain) was profiled in a study of T cell responses to AZD1222 COVID-19 vaccine (dated by TCRdb to the early 2020s). Regarding the research as a whole: TCR sequencing covered some 240 trial participants: 200 to 220 given two doses of AZD1222 and approximately 25 given two doses of MenACWY control vaccine. Trial participants were enrolled by age into subgroups of 18-55, 56-69 and 70-plus years, and roughly 150, 30 and 60 TCR-sequenced participants, respectively, were included in these subgroups.

The CDR3 regions of human TCRbeta chains were subjected to immunosequencing. On the authors' methods: Repertoire TCRs were checked for matches against a reference library of SARS-CoV-2-specific TCRs that had been generated using the MIRA antigen-specificity platform. Breadth was defined as the fraction of unique TCRs that were SARS-CoV-2-associated. Depth was defined as the fraction of total T cells that were SARS-CoV-2-associated. Using the MIRA data, each spike-specific TCR was mapped to the spike region that the TCR reacts to and placed in a CD4 or CD8 class. Log10-transformed breadth and depth values were compared by one-way ANOVA with Sidak's multiple comparisons tests. This immuneACCESS table, as held by TCRdb, lists in-frame sequences with V and J called but not all clones. Of the missing ones, under half trace to an unresolved V gene in checked studies; the others have no known cause. The DNA gave D and trimming, while V, J and clone size come from that table. In this sample the table shows roughly 150,000 clones, more than 85% of which occur a single time. The ten largest account for approximately 6.6% of the sample.

A word on this clone: Its antigen is still unknown. No qualities accompany the bases; no much larger clone lies one base away.

Sample time point, as interpreted from the label and publication: sample from adult after SARS-CoV-2 infection, after symptom onset. A couple of convalescent COVID-19 patients, sampled after symptom onset from adults with prior SARS-CoV-2 infection, were also TCR-sequenced for comparison. Study-wide findings and limitations: Because no day 14 peak-response samples were available, repertoires were characterized only after the peak T cell response. Most participants were white British and females outnumbered males, and the authors suggested that clonal diversity may have been underestimated. Reportedly, almost half of the unique spike-specific TCRs recognized epitopes lying outside the regions that are mutated in the B.1.351 and B.1.1.7 variants. A significant rise in spike-specific TCR breadth and depth was observed after two AZD1222 doses relative to day 0 and relative to MenACWY recipients. Vaccine-associated CD4 TCRs spanned the whole spike protein, with dominant responses in regions 160-218 and 743-854. In the small 56-69-year group, the increase in depth fell short of significance, most likely because of low power. Conclusions about previously exposed vaccinees are limited because only five to seven AZD1222 recipients were SARS-CoV-2 seropositive at baseline.

The starting material was peripheral blood, obtained after recovery from COVID-19. The sequence came from an adult who had recovered from COVID-19.

The nucleotide sequence is TGTGCCAGCAGTTTACGGGGTTACGAGCAGTACTTC. Protein translation: CASSLRGYEQYF. The chain couples TRBV12-3 or TRBV12-4 to TRBJ2-7; matching of 5 bases hints at TRBD2 as the D gene. V is clipped by 2 bases and J by 4 bases, and the sequence between their germline boundaries is 6 bases long. The CDR3, from cysteine to phenylalanine, totals 12 residues. The kept DNA is CDR3 alone, 36 bases in frame from the first base.